These 9 T cell receptor beta chains were sequenced from one sample in a study of CD8+ T cells in alopecia areata. Sequencing relied on a cDNA template that was reverse transcribed from extracted RNA. Sequencing was performed with immunoSEQ multiplex PCR; in TCRdb, only in-frame clones are kept and a portion is missing. This table has about 110,000 clones, approximately 54% appearing once. Described treatment: oral pan-JAK inhibitor, 5-10 mg twice daily. Sequencing was performed on CD8+ T cells sorted from blood, taken at week 24, from a patient treated with tofacitinib. These receptors came from a human donor with alopecia areata.

The genes are TRBV6-1 and TRBJ2-1, with TRBD2 matching 7 bases. The CDR3 has 15 residues. Germline V gene sequence: CDR1 MNHNS, CDR2 SASEGT. The V segment lost 3 bases and the J segment 0 bases; nucleotides outside the gene matches: 2. CDR3 loop: CASSELADSYNEQFF. The CDR3 bases are TGTGCCAGCAGTGAGCTAGCGGACTCCTACAATGAGCAGTTCTTC.

The V and J genes are TRBV27 and TRBJ2-1, with TRBD2 matching over 8 bases. The length of the CDR3 is 13 residues. Germline V lookup: CDR1 MNHEY, CDR2 SMNVEV (reference sequence). The junction had 2 bases not matched to a gene; V was cut back by 2 bases and J by 8 bases. The CDR3 here is CASSLLGGDEQFF. In DNA, the CDR3 is TGTGCCAGCAGTTTACTCGGGGGGGATGAGCAGTTCTTC.

This rearrangement joins TRBV4-1 to TRBJ1-1, with D possibly TRBD1 on 6 matching bases. Germline CDR1 and CDR2: MGHRA and YSYEKL. The CDR3 contains 13 residues. With 9 bases removed from V and 9 bases from J, the gap between germline ends came to 20 bases. The CDR3 loop is CASGGHGGPKAFF. The CDR3 DNA follows: TGCGCCAGTGGGGGACATGGGGGACCTAAAGCTTTCTTT.

The chain uses TRBV19 and TRBJ2-7, with 8 bases fitting TRBD1. The CDR3 runs 15 residues. Unmatched junction bases numbered 5, after V lost 4 bases and J lost 0 bases. In germline, CDR1 is LNHDA, CDR2 SQIVND (reference sequence). The CDR3 DNA is TGTGCCAGTAGTAACCGGGACAGGATCTCCTACGAGCAGTACTTC. The encoded protein is CASSNRDRISYEQYF.

This rearrangement joins TRBV25-1 to TRBJ2-5, with a possible D match to TRBD2 (5 bases). The germline V gene has CDR1 MGHDK and CDR2 SYGVNS. V was cut by 7 bases and J by 5 bases, with 14 bases left in between. The CDR3 has 13 residues. In DNA, the CDR3 is TGTGCCAGCATTTCGTGGGAGCGGGAGACCCAGTACTTC. It encodes CASISWERETQYF. The full variable domain, rest sourced from reference TRBV25-1 and TRBJ2-5, is EADIYQTPRYLVIGTGKKITLECSQTMGHDKMYWYQQDPGMELHLIHYSYGVNSTEKGDLSSESTVSRIRTEHFPLTLESARPSHTSQYLCASISWERETQYFGPGTRLLVL.

The J gene is TRBJ1-2, the V gene TRBV7-6; TRBD1 agrees at 7 bases. The ends lost 5 bases at V and 8 bases at J; junction bases unmatched: 11. The CDR3 totals 14 residues. The germline gives CDR1 SGHVS, CDR2 FNYEAQ. CDR3 in amino acids: CASSPGEGAQGYTF. DNA for the CDR3: TGTGCCAGCAGCCCAGGGGAGGGGGCGCAGGGCTACACCTTC.

This clone was found a few times. This chain connects TRBV7-9 to TRBJ2-1, with no clear D. Per germline, CDR1 SEHNR and CDR2 FQNEAQ (reference sequence). Trimming left V 6 bases short and J 4 bases short, with 7 bases between. The length of the CDR3 is 12 residues. The CDR3 DNA reads TGTGCCAGCAGTTCGCAATACAATGAGCAGTTCTTC. This encodes CASSSQYNEQFF.

This clone was seen more than once but under ten times. J is TRBJ1-3 and V is TRBV4-1; D not certain. Germline V gene sequence: CDR1 MGHRA, CDR2 YSYEKL. Between the trimmed V and J ends, which lost 0 bases and 0 bases, there was a span of 9 bases. The CDR3 is 16 residues long. CDR3 sequence: CASSQDRAPSGNTIYF. The CDR3 DNA is TGCGCCAGCAGCCAAGATAGGGCTCCCTCTGGAAACACCATATATTTT.

V gene TRBV4-1 combines with J gene TRBJ2-1; no reliable D call. Between the trimmed V and J ends, which lost 7 bases and 0 bases, there was a span of 10 bases. Per the germline V gene, CDR1 is MGHRA and CDR2 is YSYEKL. CDR3 length: 14 residues. The CDR3 is CASTPTSSYNEQFF. The CDR3 region has the DNA TGCGCCAGCACCCCCACCAGCTCCTACAATGAGCAGTTCTTC.